This T cell receptor (beta chain) was found in a study of blood T cell repertoires in COVID-19. Whole-study context: The United States, Italy and Spain supplied acute and convalescent COVID-19 samples. T cells, B-cell-depleted T cells, or PBMCs supplied cDNA or gDNA.

Per the study methods: Counts of nucleated cells, estimated from reference gene primer amplification, were obtained. Libraries were prepared by immunoSEQ multiplex PCR; TCRdb keeps only in-frame clonotypes and omits some of them. Clonal size and the V and J genes are those of that table, whereas D and trimming came from the DNA. The data hold around 84,000 clones, with around nine tenths observed a single time. Trimming took 2 bases from V and 3 from J, leaving 11 bases between them. Germline values: CDR1 SGHRS, CDR2 YFSETQ. This CDR3 has 14 residues. J is TRBJ1-1 and V is TRBV5-1; possible D gene TRBD1, 5 bases. Input material: peripheral blood. The receptor comes from a man older than 75 with active or convalescent COVID-19. CDR3 in amino acids: CASSFGGGYTEAFF. The CDR3 nucleotides are TGCGCCAGCAGCTTTGGGGGAGGGTACACTGAAGCTTTCTTT.